Presented here are 18 T cell receptor beta chains from one specimen sequenced in a study of cytomegalovirus exposure and HLA in healthy donors. The PCR made use of 60 Vbeta and 13 Jbeta primers. TCRdb's copy holds only in-frame clones and misses some; the assay was immunoSEQ multiplex PCR. The sample totals about 210,000 clones; its top ten clones hold about 1%. Sequenced sample: PBMCs. The receptors here all came from a woman in her twenties or thirties in good health and CMV-seropositive.

This chain joins TRBV29-1 and TRBJ2-2, with a tentative D call TRBD2 (7 bases). The CDR3 extends over 14 amino acids. V lost 7 bases, J lost 4 bases, and 16 bases lay in between. Germline V gives CDR1 SQVTM, CDR2 ANQGSEA. The chain's CDR3 is CSGGGLGGTGELFF. The CDR3, as DNA: TGCAGCGGGGGGGGGCTTGGGGGCACCGGGGAGCTGTTTTTT.

V is TRBV7-9 and J is TRBJ2-7; 8 positions agree with TRBD1. V lost 1 base to trimming and J lost 2 bases; unmatched junction nucleotides: 10. Germline values: CDR1 SEHNR, CDR2 FQNEAQ (reference sequence). This CDR3 is 17 amino acids long. The CDR3 DNA sequence: TGTGCCAGCAGCTTAGGGACCGGACAGGGCACTCCCTACGAGCAGTACTTC. The encoded protein is CASSLGTGQGTPYEQYF.

V and J are TRBV5-4 and TRBJ2-5; D might be TRBD1 (6 bases). V was clipped by 2 bases and J by 2 bases, with 22 bases between them. Germline V gene sequence: CDR1 SGHNT, CDR2 YYREEE (reference sequence). There are 18 residues in the CDR3. CDR3 sequence reads: CASSLSHGTTIRQETQYF. The CDR3 DNA reads TGTGCCAGCAGCTTATCCCACGGGACAACCATACGTCAAGAGACCCAGTACTTC.

V and J are TRBV5-1 and TRBJ2-6; the D gene is possibly TRBD1 (6 bases). Germline assignment: CDR1 SGHRS and CDR2 YFSETQ. V lost 4 bases, J lost 4 bases, and 12 bases lay in between. The CDR3 covers 15 residues. The CDR3 DNA sequence: TGCGCCAGCAGCGGCAGGGGTACAGGGGCCAACGTCCTGACTTTC. This sequence encodes CASSGRGTGANVLTF.

The rearrangement links TRBV18 to TRBJ2-5, with 7 bases aligning to TRBD1. This CDR3 comprises 16 residues. The V and J ends lost 4 bases and 2 bases, in that order; junction bases with no gene match: 10. Germline loops: CDR1 KGHSH, CDR2 LQKENI. CDR3 sequence reads: CASSLFDRAMQETQYF. In nucleotides, the CDR3 is TGTGCCAGCTCACTTTTCGACAGGGCGATGCAAGAGACCCAGTACTTC.

The rearrangement uses TRBV19 and TRBJ1-2, with D possibly being TRBD1 (5 bases). The V end was cut by 1 base, the J end by 1 base, with 13 bases between. Looked up from germline, CDR1 is LNHDA and CDR2 is SQIVND (reference sequence). CDR3 length: 16 amino acids. The CDR3 loop is CASSIGDWDYNYGYTF. The CDR3 coding sequence is TGTGCCAGTAGTATAGGGGACTGGGACTATAACTATGGCTACACCTTC. The whole variable domain, remainder taken from reference TRBV19 and TRBJ1-2, is DGGITQSPKYLFRKEGQNVTLSCEQNLNHDAMYWYRQDPGQGLRLIYYSQIVNDFQKGDIAEGYSVSREKKESFPLTVTSAQKNPTAFYLCASSIGDWDYNYGYTFGSGTRLTVV.

V and J are TRBV2 and TRBJ1-5; 9 bases are a match to TRBD1. With 3 bases clipped from V and 1 base from J, the junction kept 1 base outside the gene matches. The CDR3 sequence is 15 residues long. CDR1 SNHLY and CDR2 FYNNEI come from the germline V gene. For the CDR3, the DNA is TGTGCCAGCAGTGATACAGGGGGCAGCAATCAGCCCCAGCATTTT. Translated: CASSDTGGSNQPQHF.

The gene calls are TRBV6-6 and TRBJ2-5, with D maybe TRBD1 (6 bases). The better agreement between TRBJ2-7 and the DNA end casts doubt on the J call. CDR3 length: 12 residues. Germline CDR1 MNHNY, CDR2 SVGAGI (reference sequence). CDR3 in amino acids: CASSSGANEQYF. The CDR3 coding sequence is TGTGCCAGCAGTTCAGGGGCCAACGAGCAGTACTTC.

The chain is built from TRBV7-9 and TRBJ2-3; TRBD2 aligns across 7 bases. This CDR3 has 17 amino acids. V lost 5 bases and J lost 1; bases outside the gene matches: 12. Germline assignment: CDR1 SEHNR and CDR2 FQNEAQ (reference sequence). CDR3 amino acids: CASSPRGRAPRTDTQYF. The DNA of the CDR3 is TGTGCCAGCAGCCCTAGAGGGAGGGCACCTCGCACAGATACGCAGTATTTT. Full variable domain (missing parts from reference TRBV7-9 and TRBJ2-3): DTGVSQNPRHKITKRGQNVTFRCDPISEHNRLYWYRQTLGQGPEFLTYFQNEAQLEKSRLLSDRFSAERPKGSFSTLEIQRTEQGDSAMYLCASSPRGRAPRTDTQYFGPGTRLTVL.

The chain recombines TRBV19 with TRBJ1-2; 7 bases agree with TRBD1. The length of the CDR3 is 16 residues. Germline loops: CDR1 LNHDA, CDR2 SQIVND (reference sequence). J gave up 1 base and V 5 bases, and 10 bases lay outside the gene matches. The CDR3, as DNA: TGTGCCAGTAGTCCCGAACAGGGGATAATTAACTATGGCTACACCTTC. This encodes CASSPEQGIINYGYTF. The full variable domain, completed using reference TRBV19 and TRBJ1-2, is DGGITQSPKYLFRKEGQNVTLSCEQNLNHDAMYWYRQDPGQGLRLIYYSQIVNDFQKGDIAEGYSVSREKKESFPLTVTSAQKNPTAFYLCASSPEQGIINYGYTFGSGTRLTVV.

The chain couples TRBV2 to TRBJ2-5, with D possibly TRBD1 on 6 matching bases. Deletions cut 6 bases from V and 1 base from J, with 9 bases between. Germline CDR1 SNHLY, CDR2 FYNNEI. The CDR3 totals 13 residues. CDR3 nucleotide sequence: TGTGCCAGCAGGGACAGTACCCAAGAGACCCAGTACTTC. The encoded protein is CASRDSTQETQYF.

CDR3 bases: TGTGCCAGCAGCTTTGGCGGGTTGTCCTACAATGAGCAGTTCTTC. Its protein is CASSFGGLSYNEQFF. The chain joins TRBV5-4 to TRBJ2-1, with D maybe TRBD2 (5 bases). V was trimmed by 2 bases and J by 1 base, leaving 10 bases between them. Germline V lookup: CDR1 SGHNT, CDR2 YYREEE (reference sequence). CDR3 length: 15 amino acids.

The CDR3 coding sequence is TGTGCCAGCAGCTTAGCTTGGAGTGCCAGGGATCAGCCCCAGCATTTT. It codes for CASSLAWSARDQPQHF. The gene calls are TRBV7-8 and TRBJ1-5; D possibly corresponds to TRBD1 (5 bases). This CDR3 is built from 16 residues. CDR1 is SGHVS, CDR2 FQNEAQ, per germline. V was shortened by 0 bases and J by 5 bases, with 14 bases between the two germline ends.

The CDR3 DNA reads as TGTGCCAGCAGCTCGAATCAGGGTCATCACCAAGAGACCCAGTACTTC. Protein sequence: CASSSNQGHHQETQYF. This chain uses TRBV11-3 with TRBJ2-5, with D maybe TRBD1 (5 bases). There are 16 residues in the CDR3. CDR1 and CDR2 (germline): SGHNT, YENEEA. The germline V and J ends were trimmed by 4 bases and 0 bases, with 15 bases remaining between them.

The V call is TRBV7-2, the J call TRBJ1-1; D is uncertain. CDR1 and CDR2 from the germline V gene are SGHTA and FQGNSA. CDR3 size: 14 residues. V lost 5 bases and J lost 2, with 12 bases in between. The DNA of the CDR3 is TGTGCCAGCAGCCCTCTTCCCCTTAACACTGAAGCTTTCTTT. Translating gives CASSPLPLNTEAFF.

The rearrangement joins TRBV7-2 to TRBJ2-3; 13 nucleotides match TRBD2. CDR1 is SGHTA and CDR2 is FQGNSA in the germline V gene. This CDR3 has 15 residues. Unmatched junction bases numbered 5, after V lost 5 bases and J lost 6 bases. CDR3 DNA: TGTGCCAGCAGCCGCACTAGCGGGGGGGTGGATACGCAGTATTTT. It encodes CASSRTSGGVDTQYF.

This chain uses TRBV16 with TRBJ1-2, with TRBD1 matching over 9 bases. The ends lost 0 bases at V and 10 bases at J; junction bases unmatched: 12. The CDR3 totals 16 residues. Germline lookup yields CDR1 KGHSY and CDR2 FQNENV. CDR3 region: CASSQSLGTGSKYYTF. CDR3 in DNA: TGTGCCAGCAGCCAATCCCTTGGGACAGGGTCGAAGTACTACACCTTC.

The chain combines TRBV29-1 with TRBJ2-5; 7 nucleotides align to TRBD1. The tail of the sequence fits TRBJ2-7 better, so the J call may be wrong. The CDR3 has 14 amino acids. The germline V gene encodes CDR1 SQVTM and CDR2 ANQGSEA. CDR3 sequence: CSVQLWDRFYEQYF. CDR3 nucleotides: TGCAGCGTGCAGTTGTGGGACAGATTCTACGAGCAGTACTTC.